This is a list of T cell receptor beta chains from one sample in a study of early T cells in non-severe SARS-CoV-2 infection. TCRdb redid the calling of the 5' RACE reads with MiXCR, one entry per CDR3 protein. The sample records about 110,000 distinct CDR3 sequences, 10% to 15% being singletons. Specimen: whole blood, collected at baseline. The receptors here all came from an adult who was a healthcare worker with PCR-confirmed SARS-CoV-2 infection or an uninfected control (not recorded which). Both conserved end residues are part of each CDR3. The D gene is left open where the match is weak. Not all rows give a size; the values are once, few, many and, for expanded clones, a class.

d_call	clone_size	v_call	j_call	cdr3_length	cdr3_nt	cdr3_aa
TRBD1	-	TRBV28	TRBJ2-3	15	TGTGCCAGCAGGCCAGGGGGCCTTCTTACAGATACGCAGTATTTT	CASRPGGLLTDTQYF
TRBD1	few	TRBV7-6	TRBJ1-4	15	TGTGCCAGCAGCTTTGGACAGGGAGCGCGGGAAAAACTGTTTTTT	CASSFGQGAREKLFF
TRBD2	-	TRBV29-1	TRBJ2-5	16	TGCAGCGTGCCCCCGGGACTAGCGGGGAGTTGGGAGACCCAGTACTTC	CSVPPGLAGSWETQYF
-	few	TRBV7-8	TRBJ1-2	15	TGTGCCAGCAGCCCAGGAAAGGGTAGGGACCATGGCTACACCTTC	CASSPGKGRDHGYTF
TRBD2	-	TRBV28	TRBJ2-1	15	TGTGCCAGCAGTTTGCGGGAGAGCTCCTACAATGAGCAGTTCTTC	CASSLRESSYNEQFF
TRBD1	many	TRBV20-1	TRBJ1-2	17	TGCAGTGCTAGAGGGGTTGGACAGGGACAGGGGATCTATGGCTACACCTTC	CSARGVGQGQGIYGYTF
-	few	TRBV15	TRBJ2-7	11	TGTGCCACCAGCAGTTTCTACGAGCAGTACTTC	CATSSFYEQYF
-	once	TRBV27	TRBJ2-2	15	TGTGCCAGCAGTTTAAGACTCCCAGACACCGGGGAGCTGTTTTTT	CASSLRLPDTGELFF
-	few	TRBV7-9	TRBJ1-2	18	TGTGCCAGCAGCTTCCCCGGGGGACGACAGCCGATGGACTATGGCTACACCTTC	CASSFPGGRQPMDYGYTF
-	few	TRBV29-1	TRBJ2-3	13	TGCAGCGTTGAGAGCGGAAGCACAGATACGCAGTATTTT	CSVESGSTDTQYF
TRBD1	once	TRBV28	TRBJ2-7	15	TGTGCCAGCAGTTTATCCGGGACAGCCGCCTACGAGCAGTACTTC	CASSLSGTAAYEQYF
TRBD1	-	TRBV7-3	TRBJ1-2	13	TGTGCCAGCAGTTTGAGACAGGGCTATGGCTACACCTTC	CASSLRQGYGYTF
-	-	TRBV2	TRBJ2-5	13	TGTGCCAGCACTAACGGGGGCGCAGAGACCCAGTACTTC	CASTNGGAETQYF
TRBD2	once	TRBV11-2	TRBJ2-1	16	TGTGCCAGCAGCTCGTTAGCGGGAGCCCCTTACAATGAGCAGTTCTTC	CASSSLAGAPYNEQFF
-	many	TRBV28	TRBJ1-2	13	TGTGCCAGCAGTCAGGGGAGAAGCTATGGCTACACCTTC	CASSQGRSYGYTF
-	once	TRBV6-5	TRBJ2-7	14	TGTGCCAGCGGCTTCTCCTCTAGCTCCTACGAGCAGTACTTC	CASGFSSSSYEQYF
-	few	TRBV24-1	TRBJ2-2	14	TGTGCCACCATGAGAACAGCCAACACCGGGGAGCTGTTTTTT	CATMRTANTGELFF
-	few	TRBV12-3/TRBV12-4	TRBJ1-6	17	TGTGCCAGCAGTTTATTGACGGGGAGCTCCTATAATTCACCCCTCCACTTT	CASSLLTGSSYNSPLHF
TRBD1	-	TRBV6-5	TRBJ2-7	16	TGTGCCAGCAGTTACAGGGCGACAGGGAGCTCCTACGAGCAGTACTTC	CASSYRATGSSYEQYF
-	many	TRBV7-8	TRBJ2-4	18	TGTGCCAGCAGCGCGCTGAACCCTTGGAGTCTAGCCAAAAACATTCAGTACTTC	CASSALNPWSLAKNIQYF
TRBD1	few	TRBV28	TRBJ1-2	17	TGTGCCAGCAGATCCGGGACAGCTACTTTTTTGGGATATGGCTACACCTTC	CASRSGTATFLGYGYTF
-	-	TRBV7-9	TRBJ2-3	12	TGTGCCAGCAGCCGCCCCGTGGATACGCAGTATTTT	CASSRPVDTQYF
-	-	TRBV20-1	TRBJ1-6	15	TGCAGTGCTAGAATCCCAGGGGCGGAGAATTCACCCCTCCACTTT	CSARIPGAENSPLHF
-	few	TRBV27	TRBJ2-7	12	TGTGCCAGCAGAGACCGCGTTGGGGAGCAGTACTTC	CASRDRVGEQYF